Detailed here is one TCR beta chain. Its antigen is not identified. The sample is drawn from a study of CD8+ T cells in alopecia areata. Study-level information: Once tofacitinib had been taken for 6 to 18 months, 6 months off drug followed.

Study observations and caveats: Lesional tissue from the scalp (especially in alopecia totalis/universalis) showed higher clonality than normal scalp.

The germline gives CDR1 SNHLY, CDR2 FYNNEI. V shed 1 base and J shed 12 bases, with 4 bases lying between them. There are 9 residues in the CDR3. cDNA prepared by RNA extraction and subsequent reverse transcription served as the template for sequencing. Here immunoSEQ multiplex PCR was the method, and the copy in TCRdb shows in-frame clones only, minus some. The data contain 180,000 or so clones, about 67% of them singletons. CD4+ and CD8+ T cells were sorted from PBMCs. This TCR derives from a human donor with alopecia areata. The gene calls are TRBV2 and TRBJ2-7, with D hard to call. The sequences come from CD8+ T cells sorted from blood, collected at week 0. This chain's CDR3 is CASSEEGYF. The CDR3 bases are TGTGCCAGCAGTGAAGAGGGGTACTTC.